The subject of this entry is one TCR beta chain. With V trimmed by 3 bases and J by 6 bases, 2 bases remained unmatched. There are 13 residues in the CDR3. This specimen belongs to a study of blood T cell repertoires in COVID-19. Repertoires were generated with immunoSEQ multiplex PCR, while TCRdb's copy carries only in-frame clones and drops some. The repertoire holds under 200,000 clones, with more than 70% as singletons. The chain couples TRBV12-3 or TRBV12-4 to TRBJ1-3; the match to TRBD1 covers 7 bases. The receptor was isolated from a woman in her fifties or sixties in a cohort exposed to, infected with or recovered from COVID-19 (not recorded which). Specimen: PBMCs or T cells enriched from blood (not recorded which). CDR3 loop: CASSFKGANTIYF. DNA of the CDR3: TGTGCCAGCAGTTTTAAGGGGGCAAACACCATATATTTT.